This T cell receptor beta chain was recorded in a study of blood T cells in healthy people across ages. General study results and limits: Whereas aged donors had fewer naive CD4+ cells, long-lived donors had more of them and higher diversity. Unknown CMV status may confound age-related changes in expanded clones. Significant beta diversity loss was already apparent by age approximately 37, declining roughly linearly.

This CDR3 has 16 amino acids. Losses at the gene ends were 1 base for V and 4 bases for J; bases not matched to a gene: 6. CDR1 and CDR2 from the germline V gene are LGHNT and FRNRAP. Primed by a sample-barcoded 5' primer and a J-beta primer mix, a second PCR proceeded for roughly 7 to 12 cycles. MiXCR, run by TCRdb on the 5' RACE reads, gives a single entry per CDR3 protein. Of roughly 640,000 distinct CDR3 sequences listed, approximately 30% are singletons. No fewer than 5 micrograms of total RNA were isolated from every sample. This clonotype was recorded many times. Antigen specificity is unknown. The sequenced material came from blood. V usage is TRBV12-5 and J usage is TRBJ2-1; the match to TRBD1 covers 8 bases. The receptor comes from a woman older than 75 in good health. The CDR3, as DNA: TGTGCTAGTGGTTTGGGGGAACGGGACAGGTACAATGAGCAGTTCTTC. Protein sequence: CASGLGERDRYNEQFF.